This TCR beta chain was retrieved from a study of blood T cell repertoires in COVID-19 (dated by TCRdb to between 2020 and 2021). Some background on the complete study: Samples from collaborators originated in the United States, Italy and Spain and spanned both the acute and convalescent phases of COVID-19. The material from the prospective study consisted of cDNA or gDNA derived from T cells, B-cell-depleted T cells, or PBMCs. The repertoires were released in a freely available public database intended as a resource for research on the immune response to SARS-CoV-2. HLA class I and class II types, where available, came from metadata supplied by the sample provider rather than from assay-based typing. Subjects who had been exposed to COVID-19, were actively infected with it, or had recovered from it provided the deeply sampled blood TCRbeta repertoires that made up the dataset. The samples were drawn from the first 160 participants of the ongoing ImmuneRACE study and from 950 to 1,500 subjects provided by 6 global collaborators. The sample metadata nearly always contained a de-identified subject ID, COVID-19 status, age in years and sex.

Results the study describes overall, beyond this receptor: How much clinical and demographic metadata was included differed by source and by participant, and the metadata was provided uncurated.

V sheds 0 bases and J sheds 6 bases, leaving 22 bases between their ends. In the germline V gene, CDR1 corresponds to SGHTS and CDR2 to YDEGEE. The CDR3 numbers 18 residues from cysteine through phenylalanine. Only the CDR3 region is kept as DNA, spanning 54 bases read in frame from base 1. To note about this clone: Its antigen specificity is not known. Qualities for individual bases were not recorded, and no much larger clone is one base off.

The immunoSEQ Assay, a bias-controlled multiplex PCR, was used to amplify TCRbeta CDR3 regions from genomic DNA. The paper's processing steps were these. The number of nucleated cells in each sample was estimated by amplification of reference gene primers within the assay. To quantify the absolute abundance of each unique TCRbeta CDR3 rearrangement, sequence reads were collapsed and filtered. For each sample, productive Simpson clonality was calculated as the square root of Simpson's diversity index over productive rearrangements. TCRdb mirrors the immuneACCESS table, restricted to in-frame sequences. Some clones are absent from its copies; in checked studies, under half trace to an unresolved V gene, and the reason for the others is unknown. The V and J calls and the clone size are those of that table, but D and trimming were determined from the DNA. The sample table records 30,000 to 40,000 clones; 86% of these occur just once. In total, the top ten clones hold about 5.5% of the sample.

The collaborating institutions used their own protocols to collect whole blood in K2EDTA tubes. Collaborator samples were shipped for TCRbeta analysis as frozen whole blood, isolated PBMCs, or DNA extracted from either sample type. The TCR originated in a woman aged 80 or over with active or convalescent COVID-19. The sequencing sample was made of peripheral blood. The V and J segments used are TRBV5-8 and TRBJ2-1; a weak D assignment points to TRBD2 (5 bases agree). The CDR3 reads CASSLGRASGPVSNEQFF. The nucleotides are TGTGCCAGCAGCTTGGGGCGGGCGAGTGGCCCGGTATCCAATGAGCAGTTCTTC.